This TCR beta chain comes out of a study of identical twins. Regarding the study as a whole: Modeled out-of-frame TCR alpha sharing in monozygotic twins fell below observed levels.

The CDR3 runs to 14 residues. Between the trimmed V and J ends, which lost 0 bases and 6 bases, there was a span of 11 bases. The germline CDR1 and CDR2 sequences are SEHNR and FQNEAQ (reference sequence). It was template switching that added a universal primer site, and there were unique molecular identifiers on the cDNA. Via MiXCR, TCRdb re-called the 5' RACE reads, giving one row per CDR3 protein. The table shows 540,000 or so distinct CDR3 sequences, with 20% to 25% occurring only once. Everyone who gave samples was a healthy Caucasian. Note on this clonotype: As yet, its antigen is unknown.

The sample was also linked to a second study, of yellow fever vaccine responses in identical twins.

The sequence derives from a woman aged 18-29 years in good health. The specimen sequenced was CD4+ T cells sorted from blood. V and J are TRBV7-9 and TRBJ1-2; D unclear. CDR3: CASSLAYTRDGYTF. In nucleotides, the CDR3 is TGTGCCAGCAGCTTAGCGTATACTCGAGATGGCTACACCTTC. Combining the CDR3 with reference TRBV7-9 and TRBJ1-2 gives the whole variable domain DTGVSQNPRHKITKRGQNVTFRCDPISEHNRLYWYRQTLGQGPEFLTYFQNEAQLEKSRLLSDRFSAERPKGSFSTLEIQRTEQGDSAMYLCASSLAYTRDGYTFGSGTRLTVV.